This T cell receptor (beta chain) is drawn from a study of T cell repertoires in cytomegalovirus infection. The CDR3 is 14 amino acids. Germline CDR1 reads MNHEY; CDR2 reads SMNVEV (reference sequence). V dropped 0 bases and J dropped 6 bases, with 11 bases sitting between them. Each CDR3 protein is one row after TCRdb ran MiXCR on the reads. The sample yields fewer than 150,000 distinct CDR3 sequences, about 33% seen once. This clonotype was seen a few times. As yet, its antigen is unknown. The sequence was obtained from a human donor in good health (CMV status not recorded). Some clones in this sample may be carry-over from other donors' samples. V usage is TRBV27 and J usage is TRBJ1-1; D call uncertain. The starting material was CD8+ T cells from cultured PBMCs, obtained from culture after CMV antigen stimulation. The CDR3 reads CASSLSFRAAEAFF. As DNA, the CDR3 is TGTGCCAGCAGTTTATCCTTTCGGGCAGCTGAAGCTTTCTTT.